What follows are 12 T cell receptor beta chains derived from one specimen sequenced in a study of blood T cells in healthy people across ages. The authors ran a second PCR of 7 to 11 cycles using a sample-barcoded 5' primer and a J-beta primer mix. TCRdb redid the calling of the 5' RACE reads with MiXCR, one entry per CDR3 protein. The profile covers about 1.6 million distinct CDR3 sequences, with roughly a third appearing a single time and over 9% taken by the ten largest. The sample was blood. All receptors derive from a young woman in good health.

This clonotype was picked up a small number of times. The chain employs TRBV11-2 and TRBJ2-1, with TRBD1 identical over 7 bases. The CDR3 spans 16 residues. CDR1 SGHAT and CDR2 FQNNGV come from the germline V gene. V lost 1 base to trimming and J lost 3 bases; unmatched junction nucleotides: 6. Here the CDR3 reads CASSLGTGVDYNEQFF. In DNA, the CDR3 is TGTGCCAGCAGCTTAGGCACAGGGGTGGACTACAATGAGCAGTTCTTC.

The rearrangement links TRBV7-2 to TRBJ1-1; TRBD1 is a possible D gene (5 bases). Germline loops: CDR1 SGHTA, CDR2 FQGNSA. The CDR3 sequence is 16 residues long. V lost 7 bases, J lost 3 bases, and 21 bases lay in between. The CDR3 nucleotides read TGTGCCAGCAACTCCCTCTCGGGGGTAAGGTACACTGAAGCTTTCTTT. It specifies CASNSLSGVRYTEAFF.

In this sample, this clonotype turned up a few times. Written as DNA, the CDR3 is TGTGCCAGCAGTTCGCCCGGGACCCCTCTGGGAGATACGCAGTATTTT. This sequence encodes CASSSPGTPLGDTQYF. The gene calls are TRBV27 and TRBJ2-3; D possibly uses TRBD1 or TRBD2 (5 bases each). Per germline, CDR1 MNHEY and CDR2 SMNVEV (reference sequence). Trimming removed 4 bases at V and 5 bases at J, with 19 bases between. This CDR3 region has 16 residues.

This chain connects TRBV7-6 to TRBJ1-4; D uncertain. The CDR3 runs to 15 residues. CDR1 SGHVS and CDR2 FNYEAQ come from the germline V gene. The germline V and J ends were trimmed by 2 bases and 6 bases, with 13 bases remaining between them. The CDR3 DNA follows: TGTGCCAGCAGCTTATTCCCCCGTGGGGATGAAAAACTGTTTTTT. It codes for CASSLFPRGDEKLFF.

Only a few counts were recorded for this clonotype. The rearrangement uses TRBV20-1 and TRBJ2-7, with 12 nucleotides matching TRBD2. The CDR3 covers 14 residues. Unmatched junction bases numbered 6, after V lost 5 bases and J lost 4 bases. Germline-derived CDR1 and CDR2 are DFQATT and SNEGSKA (reference sequence). CDR3: CSADTTSGSYEQYF. CDR3 sequence (DNA): TGCAGTGCTGATACGACTAGCGGGAGTTACGAGCAGTACTTC.

There are many counts of this clonotype. The rearrangement uses TRBV6-5 and TRBJ1-5; maybe TRBD1 (5 bases). The CDR3 totals 13 residues. V dropped 6 bases and J dropped 2 bases, with 8 bases sitting between them. CDR1 and CDR2 (germline): MNHEY, SVGAGI. The CDR3 region is CASRRGGNQPQHF. CDR3 bases: TGTGCCAGCAGAAGGGGCGGCAATCAGCCCCAGCATTTT.

The rearrangement links TRBV5-1 to TRBJ2-5; D may be TRBD1 (5 bases). The CDR3 contains 15 residues. Germline CDR1 reads SGHRS; CDR2 reads YFSETQ. The V end was cut by 0 bases, the J end by 4 bases, with 13 bases between. The CDR3: CASSLGSRAPETQYF. In DNA, the CDR3 is TGCGCCAGCAGCTTGGGGAGCAGGGCCCCAGAGACCCAGTACTTC.

This clonotype was picked up a small number of times. V usage is TRBV10-3 and J usage is TRBJ2-1; 10 positions match TRBD2. This CDR3 spans 15 amino acids. The V segment lost 1 base and the J segment 8 bases; nucleotides outside the gene matches: 5. Germline V gives CDR1 ENHRY, CDR2 SYGVKD. The CDR3 DNA follows: TGTGCCATCAGTGAGTGGAGCGGGGGGGGCGATGAGCAGTTCTTC. Its protein product is CAISEWSGGGDEQFF.

This clonotype was seen a handful of times. This chain connects TRBV4-2 to TRBJ2-7; 10 nucleotides align to TRBD1. Germline V gene sequence: CDR1 LGHNA, CDR2 YNFKEQ. The CDR3 is 17 residues long. V trimming: 0 bases; J trimming: 6 bases; junction bases outside the gene matches: 11. CDR3 amino acids: CASSQDQRGQGSAEQYF. The CDR3 nucleotides read TGTGCCAGCAGCCAAGATCAAAGGGGACAGGGGTCGGCCGAGCAGTACTTC.

At least ten counts were recorded for this clonotype. The V and J genes are TRBV29-1 and TRBJ2-7, with 11 bases fitting TRBD2. The CDR3 runs to 12 residues. In germline, CDR1 is SQVTM, CDR2 ANQGSEA. Trimming at V came to 6 bases and at J to 6 bases, leaving 4 bases not matched to a gene. CDR3 amino acids: CSVTSGSPEQYF. The CDR3 DNA reads TGCAGCGTCACTAGCGGGAGTCCCGAGCAGTACTTC.

The chain joins TRBV20-1 to TRBJ1-2; D is ambiguous. CDR3 length: 14 amino acids. Germline V gene sequence: CDR1 DFQATT, CDR2 SNEGSKA (reference sequence). Between the trimmed V and J ends, which lost 5 bases and 6 bases, there was a span of 19 bases. The CDR3 DNA is TGCAGTGCTCACCGAGCAGGCACCGGGGATGGCTACACCTTC. Its translation: CSAHRAGTGDGYTF.

This clonotype was seen a handful of times. The chain is built from TRBV20-1 and TRBJ1-6; D unclear. The germline gives CDR1 DFQATT, CDR2 SNEGSKA (reference sequence). V was shortened by 6 bases and J by 4 bases, with 10 bases between the two germline ends. There are 13 residues in the CDR3. The CDR3 spells CSARREYNSPLHF. The CDR3 coding sequence is TGCAGTGCCAGGCGGGAGTATAATTCACCCCTCCACTTT.